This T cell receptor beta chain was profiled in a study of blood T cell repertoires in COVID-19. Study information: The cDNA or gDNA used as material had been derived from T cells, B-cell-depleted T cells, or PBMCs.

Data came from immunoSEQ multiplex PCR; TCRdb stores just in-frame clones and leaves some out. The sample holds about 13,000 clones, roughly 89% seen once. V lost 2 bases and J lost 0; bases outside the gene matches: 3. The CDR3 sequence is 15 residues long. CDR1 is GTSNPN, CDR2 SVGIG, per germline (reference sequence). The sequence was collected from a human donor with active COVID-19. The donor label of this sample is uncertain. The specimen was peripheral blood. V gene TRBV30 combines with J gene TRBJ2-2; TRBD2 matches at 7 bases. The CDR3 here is CAWSTGTTNTGELFF. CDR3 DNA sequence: TGTGCCTGGAGTACCGGGACTACGAACACCGGGGAGCTGTTTTTT.